This T cell receptor (beta chain) was identified during a study of cytomegalovirus exposure and HLA in healthy donors. General study results and limits: In a later analysis, HLA-associated beta chains showed higher expansion and lower generation probabilities than comparable chains.

As for this clone: Antigen unknown.

With 4 bases clipped from V and 0 bases from J, the junction kept 7 bases outside the gene matches. In germline, CDR1 is SGHNT, CDR2 YYREEE (reference sequence). CDR3 length equals 15 residues. The PCR made use of 60 Vbeta and 13 Jbeta primers. This table comes from immunoSEQ multiplex PCR, and its TCRdb copy is limited to in-frame clones, with some not included. The sample includes under 150,000 clones, about 78% seen only once; the top ten take approximately 2.9%. The J gene is TRBJ2-7, the V gene TRBV5-4; TRBD2 matches 7 bases. Sequenced: PBMCs. The clonotype comes from a human donor in good health. The CDR3 DNA is TGTGCCAGCAGCGGAAAGAGCGGGGCCTCCTACGAGCAGTACTTC. This codes for CASSGKSGASYEQYF.